The clone carrying this T cell receptor (beta chain) appeared many times. Its specificity is not known. This sample was taken from a study of molecular identifiers for immune sequencing clone quantification. The CDR3 extends over 15 amino acids. V dropped 3 bases and J dropped 2; count of bases not matched to a gene: 4. Germline CDR1 is KGHSH and CDR2 is LQKENI. TCRdb recomputed calls from the PCR reads with MiXCR, one row per CDR3 protein. This sample has hundreds of thousands of distinct CDR3 sequences; about 25% occur once, and the top ten carry roughly 0.83%. Study results and limitations: Highly expanded clone sizes could be underestimated by identical TCR molecules sharing a barcode. The study found clones above 20 RNA copies held over 99% of effector molecules and under 1% in naive cells.

Source material: naive CD8+ T cells from blood, with Jurkat cell RNA spiked in. The subset is: FACS-sorted CD8+CD4-CCR7+CD45RA+ naive T cells. The receptor comes from a human donor in good health. Some libraries in this study had Jurkat cell RNA spiked in. The chain employs TRBV18 and TRBJ2-3, with 8 nucleotides matching TRBD2. CDR3 region: CASSPELAVTDTQYF. The DNA of the CDR3 is TGTGCCAGCTCACCGGAACTAGCGGTCACAGATACGCAGTATTTT.